Shown below are 19 T cell receptor beta chains from a single sample sequenced in a study of blood T cell repertoires in COVID-19 (dated by TCRdb to about 2020). Library construction relied on the immunoSEQ multiplex PCR assay. In TCRdb, the immuneACCESS table is reduced to in-frame sequences with V and J assigned. These tables do not hold every clone; where another copy was compared, an unresolved V gene accounts for under half, and the others remain unexplained. The sample table holds about 56,000 clones, of which roughly 90% were seen once. Roughly 20% of the sample rests with the top ten. Sequencing was done on a sample of peripheral blood. These receptors were taken from a human donor in a cohort sampled during active COVID-19.

The chain recombines TRBV2 with TRBJ2-5, with 7 bases matching TRBD2. Germline V gene data show CDR1 as SNHLY and CDR2 as FYNNEI. J gave up 4 bases and V 8 bases, and 4 bases lay outside the gene matches. This CDR3 is built from 12 residues. The CDR3 spells CASCRGRETQYF. CDR3 coding DNA: TGTGCCAGCTGTCGCGGGAGAGAGACCCAGTACTTC. The full variable domain, its missing parts supplied by reference TRBV2 and TRBJ2-5, is EPEVTQTPSHQVTQMGQEVILRCVPISNHLYFYWYRQILGQKVEFLVSFYNNEISEKSEIFDDQFSVERPDGSNFTLKIRSTKLEDSAMYFCASCRGRETQYFGPGTRLLVL.

The CDR3, as DNA: TGTGCCAGCAGCTTAGGCCTAGTGGGGCTTCGTGGCTACACCTTC. Translation: CASSLGLVGLRGYTF. V usage is TRBV7-2 and J usage is TRBJ1-2; D might be TRBD1 (5 bases). V dropped 1 base and J dropped 7 bases, with 16 bases sitting between them. Germline V gives CDR1 SGHTA, CDR2 FQGNSA. The CDR3 spans 15 residues. Looking up the rest from reference TRBV7-2 and TRBJ1-2 gives the full variable domain: GAGVSQSPSNKVTEKGKDVELRCDPISGHTALYWYRQSLGQGLEFLIYFQGNSAPDKSGLPSDRFSAERTGGSVSTLTIQRTQQEDSAVYLCASSLGLVGLRGYTFGSGTRLTVV.

This clone came up a few times. The chain employs TRBV25-1 and TRBJ1-2, with D perhaps matching TRBD1 (5 bases). Trimming left V 6 bases short and J 4 bases short, with 27 bases between. The CDR3 consists of 18 residues. The V gene's germline CDR1 is MGHDK and CDR2 SYGVNS. CDR3 DNA: TGTGCCAGCAGAGACAGTGCGTCAGTCCAGGCCGGGCGCTATGGCTACACCTTC. Amino acid sequence: CASRDSASVQAGRYGYTF.

This clone was observed once. The genes are TRBV3-1 (or the pseudogene TRBV3-2) and TRBJ2-3; D is possibly TRBD1 (6 bases). Trimming removed 4 bases at V and 2 bases at J, with 19 bases between. The CDR3 runs to 17 residues. In germline, CDR1 is LGHDT, CDR2 YNNKEL (reference sequence). DNA of the CDR3: TGTGCCAGCAGCCCCCCAGGGGAGCGCTATTACACAGATACGCAGTATTTT. Translation: CASSPPGERYYTDTQYF.

This chain joins TRBV5-6 and TRBJ2-7, with 14 bases that match TRBD2. V trimming: 3 bases; J trimming: 8 bases; junction bases outside the gene matches: 13. The CDR3 has 17 amino acids. CDR1 is SGHDT, CDR2 YYEEEE, per germline. CDR3 sequence: CASSSGTLTSGGAKQYF. The CDR3 region has the DNA TGTGCCAGCAGCTCAGGGACGTTGACTAGCGGGGGGGCAAAGCAGTACTTC.

CDR3 amino acids: CASSQVRSAGGTDTQYF. CDR3 nucleotides: TGTGCCAGCAGCCAAGTTAGGTCGGCGGGGGGCACAGATACGCAGTATTTT. This sequence joins TRBV3-1 (or the pseudogene TRBV3-2) and TRBJ2-3, with 7 bases identical to TRBD2. The CDR3 is 17 residues long. Losses at the gene ends were 1 base for V and 1 base for J; bases not matched to a gene: 8. The germline gives CDR1 LGHDT, CDR2 YNNKEL (reference sequence).

The chain links TRBV5-1 to TRBJ2-7; D perhaps matches TRBD1 (6 bases). This CDR3 spans 15 amino acids. Germline V gene data show CDR1 as SGHRS and CDR2 as YFSETQ. V was pared by 1 base and J by 0 bases, with 11 bases between. The CDR3 DNA sequence: TGCGCCAGCAGCTTGATTGGGACAAGCTCCTACGAGCAGTACTTC. Translation gives CASSLIGTSSYEQYF.

This chain uses TRBV7-2 with TRBJ2-5; TRBD2 agrees at 12 bases. CDR3 length: 19 amino acids. V gave up 2 bases and J gave up 4 bases; unmatched junction bases: 14. Germline CDR1 reads SGHTA; CDR2 reads FQGNSA. Written as DNA, the CDR3 is TGTGCCAGCAGCTTATCGTGGGCTAGCGGGGGGGACCATTCAGAGACCCAGTACTTC. Translated, it gives CASSLSWASGGDHSETQYF.

V and J are TRBV29-1 and TRBJ1-1; possible D gene TRBD1, 6 bases. This CDR3 comprises 12 residues. In germline, CDR1 is SQVTM, CDR2 ANQGSEA. V was clipped by 6 bases and J by 4 bases, with 12 bases between them. CDR3 region: CSVLQGFTEAFF. CDR3 in DNA: TGCAGCGTCCTCCAGGGGTTCACTGAAGCTTTCTTT.

The chain recombines TRBV18 with TRBJ2-5; the D is unclear. CDR3 length equals 15 residues. V was cut by 0 bases and J by 5 bases, with 13 bases left in between. Per the germline V gene, CDR1 is KGHSH and CDR2 is LQKENI. The CDR3 loop is CASSPPTQAGETQYF. In DNA, the CDR3 is TGTGCCAGCTCACCACCAACTCAGGCTGGGGAGACCCAGTACTTC. The whole variable domain, filled in from reference TRBV18 and TRBJ2-5, reads NAGVMQNPRHLVRRRGQEARLRCSPMKGHSHVYWYRQLPEEGLKFMVYLQKENIIDESGMPKERFSAEFPKEGPSILRIQQVVRGDSAAYFCASSPPTQAGETQYFGPGTRLLVL.

The chain employs TRBV7-9 and TRBJ2-5, with D possibly matching TRBD1 (5 bases). Trimming pared 2 bases from V and 4 bases from J, leaving 14 bases between. Germline loops: CDR1 SEHNR, CDR2 FQNEAQ (reference sequence). The CDR3 loop spans 15 amino acids. CDR3 DNA sequence: TGTGCCAGCAGCTTATCCAGGGTCGGGCTAGAGACCCAGTACTTC. This encodes CASSLSRVGLETQYF. Drawing the rest from reference TRBV7-9 and TRBJ2-5, the complete variable domain is DTGVSQNPRHKITKRGQNVTFRCDPISEHNRLYWYRQTLGQGPEFLTYFQNEAQLEKSRLLSDRFSAERPKGSFSTLEIQRTEQGDSAMYLCASSLSRVGLETQYFGPGTRLLVL.

This clone appeared a single time. The chain couples TRBV7-2 to TRBJ1-6, with TRBD1 matching over 7 bases. V shed 5 bases and J 1 base; nucleotides not matched to a gene: 14. The germline V gene encodes CDR1 SGHTA and CDR2 FQGNSA. This CDR3 comprises 19 residues. CDR3: CASSPNRFGTVSYNSPLHF. The CDR3, as DNA: TGTGCCAGCAGCCCCAATCGTTTCGGGACAGTATCCTATAATTCACCCCTCCACTTT. Full variable domain (rest looked up from reference TRBV7-2 and TRBJ1-6): GAGVSQSPSNKVTEKGKDVELRCDPISGHTALYWYRQSLGQGLEFLIYFQGNSAPDKSGLPSDRFSAERTGGSVSTLTIQRTQQEDSAVYLCASSPNRFGTVSYNSPLHFGNGTRLTVT.

This chain uses TRBV18 with TRBJ1-5, with D tentatively TRBD1 (6 bases). CDR3 length: 14 amino acids. CDR1 is KGHSH and CDR2 is LQKENI in the germline V gene. Trimming removed 3 bases at V and 3 bases at J, with 9 bases between. CDR3 amino acids: CASSPDRLNQPQHF. In DNA form, the CDR3 reads TGTGCCAGCTCACCGGACAGACTCAATCAGCCCCAGCATTTT.

V usage is TRBV6-5 and J usage is TRBJ2-3; D not certain. Trimming took 2 bases from V and 0 from J, leaving 6 bases between them. The CDR3 is 14 amino acids. Germline CDR1 and CDR2: MNHEY and SVGAGI. The CDR3 DNA follows: TGTGCCAGCAGTTACAGTCTAAGCACAGATACGCAGTATTTT. Protein: CASSYSLSTDTQYF.

The chain employs TRBV5-1 and TRBJ1-2; tentative D call: TRBD1 (5 bases). CDR1 SGHRS and CDR2 YFSETQ come from the germline V gene. V was cut by 1 base and J by 7 bases, with 11 bases left in between. The CDR3 has 13 amino acids. The CDR3 sequence is CASSLYFGGGYTF. In DNA form, the CDR3 reads TGCGCCAGCAGCTTGTACTTCGGGGGTGGCTACACCTTC.

The chain recombines TRBV5-1 with TRBJ2-3; 10 bases agree with TRBD2. After removal of 1 base from V and 4 bases from J, the junction contained 6 bases not matched to a gene. Germline V CDR1 and CDR2: SGHRS, YFSETQ. The CDR3 extends over 16 amino acids. The CDR3 region is CASSLSSGGAPDTQYF. The CDR3, as DNA: TGCGCCAGCAGCTTGTCCAGCGGGGGGGCCCCAGATACGCAGTATTTT. The whole variable domain, remainder taken from reference TRBV5-1 and TRBJ2-3, is KAGVTQTPRYLIKTRGQQVTLSCSPISGHRSVSWYQQTPGQGLQFLFEYFSETQRNKGNFPGRFSGRQFSNSRSEMNVSTLELGDSALYLCASSLSSGGAPDTQYFGPGTRLTVL.

In this sample, this clone turned up once. The chain joins TRBV7-9 to TRBJ1-5; the match to TRBD1 covers 11 bases. The germline V gene has CDR1 SEHNR and CDR2 FQNEAQ (reference sequence). Unmatched junction bases numbered 10, after V lost 5 bases and J lost 1 base. The CDR3 totals 18 residues. The CDR3, as DNA: TGTGCCAGCAGCCAGGGGACAGGGGGGGTTATAAGCAATCAGCCCCAGCATTTT. Translating gives CASSQGTGGVISNQPQHF.

This chain connects TRBV6-5 to TRBJ1-1; unclear D gene. V was pared by 7 bases and J by 1 base, with 10 bases between. CDR1 is MNHEY, CDR2 SVGAGI, per germline. The CDR3 is made up of 13 amino acids. The CDR3 DNA reads TGTGCCAGCATTTCCGGTCGGAACACTGAAGCTTTCTTT. Amino acid sequence: CASISGRNTEAFF.

A few counts support this clone. This rearrangement joins TRBV5-1 to TRBJ2-3; 15 bases are a match to TRBD2. The CDR3 is 16 residues long. Looked up from germline, CDR1 is SGHRS and CDR2 is YFSETQ. The V segment lost 3 bases and the J segment 4 bases; nucleotides outside the gene matches: 3. The CDR3 DNA reads TGCGCCAGCAGCTCGGGACTAGCGGGGGGATCAGATACGCAGTATTTT. Amino acid sequence: CASSSGLAGGSDTQYF.